Each of the 10 T cell receptor beta chains below was sequenced from the same sample in a study of blood T cell repertoires in COVID-19. The assay was immunoSEQ multiplex PCR, and TCRdb's table has in-frame clones only and misses some. Seen here are about 160,000 clones, about 85% observed once, and the top ten hold 0.8% to 1.2%. Sequencing was done on a sample of peripheral blood. The source is a man aged 40-49 years with acute or convalescent COVID-19.

The chain combines TRBV27 with TRBJ2-7; 7 positions agree with TRBD1. CDR3 size: 14 residues. With 6 bases clipped from V and 2 bases from J, the junction kept 7 bases outside the gene matches. From germline, CDR1 is MNHEY and CDR2 SMNVEV (reference sequence). CDR3 sequence (DNA): TGTGCCAGCAGGCCCCGACAGGGTCCCTACGAGCAGTACTTC. Residues: CASRPRQGPYEQYF.

The rearrangement links TRBV5-4 to TRBJ1-1; 10 bases agree with TRBD1. J gave up 4 bases and V 2 bases, and 8 bases lay outside the gene matches. The CDR3 sequence is 16 residues long. Germline assignment: CDR1 SGHNT and CDR2 YYREEE (reference sequence). The CDR3 DNA follows: TGTGCCAGCAGCTTCGACAGGGGGCAAGTAGGCACTGAAGCTTTCTTT. Translated, it gives CASSFDRGQVGTEAFF.

V and J are TRBV15 and TRBJ1-5; 7 nucleotides match TRBD1. With V trimmed by 0 bases and J by 2 bases, 4 bases remained unmatched. This CDR3 spans 16 amino acids. CDR1 and CDR2 from the germline V gene are LNHNV and YYDKDF (reference sequence). This CDR3 reads CATSRDGGQRNQPQHF. The DNA for the CDR3 is TGTGCCACCAGCAGAGATGGGGGACAGCGCAATCAGCCCCAGCATTTT.

This clone was counted a single time. The rearrangement links TRBV6-1 to TRBJ2-2, with D perhaps matching TRBD2 (5 bases). V was shortened by 2 bases and J by 16 bases, with 17 bases between the two germline ends. Germline CDR1 is MNHNS and CDR2 is SASEGT. The CDR3 runs 13 residues. CDR3 loop: CASSESGVTGEFF. The CDR3 DNA reads TGTGCCAGCAGTGAATCTGGGGTTACCGGGGAGTTTTTT.

The chain carries TRBV5-1 and TRBJ2-2, with 14 bases identical to TRBD2. The CDR3 runs to 18 residues. Germline CDR1 SGHRS, CDR2 YFSETQ. V dropped 2 bases and J dropped 5; count of bases not matched to a gene: 8. CDR3 sequence: CASSFLPGLAGETGELFF. The CDR3 nucleotides read TGCGCCAGCAGCTTCCTACCGGGACTAGCGGGGGAGACCGGGGAGCTGTTTTTT.

The chain links TRBV11-1 to TRBJ1-2; TRBD1 matches at 8 bases. The CDR3 is 13 residues long. Germline V lookup: CDR1 SGHAT, CDR2 FQDESV (reference sequence). V lost 3 bases to trimming and J lost 4 bases; unmatched junction nucleotides: 1. The CDR3: CASSLDRAYGYTF. The CDR3 DNA reads as TGTGCCAGCAGCTTGGACAGGGCCTATGGCTACACCTTC.

The chain uses TRBV5-1 and TRBJ1-5; D is unclear. Looked up from germline, CDR1 is SGHRS and CDR2 is YFSETQ. The CDR3 has 22 residues. V gave up 1 base and J gave up 1 base, with 30 bases separating them. This chain's CDR3 is CASSLIRTSPKTDPLSNQPQHF. CDR3 coding DNA: TGCGCCAGCAGCTTGATCCGTACCAGCCCAAAAACAGATCCCCTAAGCAATCAGCCCCAGCATTTT.

The V gene is TRBV5-6, the J gene TRBJ2-1, with TRBD1 matching 9 bases. J lost 8 bases, V lost 1 base, and 7 bases had no gene match. The germline V gene encodes CDR1 SGHDT and CDR2 YYEEEE. This CDR3 spans 15 amino acids. The CDR3 spells CASSLRDRVRDEQFF. CDR3 DNA: TGTGCCAGCAGCTTGAGGGACAGGGTTAGGGATGAGCAGTTCTTC.

On this clone: This same CDR3 is encoded by further DNA sequences in the sample. The rearrangement links TRBV24-1 to TRBJ1-5, with D tentatively TRBD1 (6 bases). CDR1 and CDR2 from the germline V gene are KGHDR and SFDVKD. V lost 3 bases and J lost 7, with 15 bases in between. This CDR3 has 15 residues. CDR3 coding DNA: TGTGCCACCAGTGATGGGCAACAGGGAAGGCAGCCCCAGCATTTT. Translation gives CATSDGQQGRQPQHF.

This chain uses TRBV6-5 with TRBJ1-1, with 8 bases aligning to TRBD1. Per germline, CDR1 MNHEY and CDR2 SVGAGI. The junction had 10 bases not matched to a gene; V was cut back by 6 bases and J by 4 bases. The CDR3 is 15 residues long. The CDR3 loop is CASSLGTGGGTEAFF. The CDR3 DNA reads as TGTGCCAGCAGCCTCGGGACAGGCGGCGGCACTGAAGCTTTCTTT.